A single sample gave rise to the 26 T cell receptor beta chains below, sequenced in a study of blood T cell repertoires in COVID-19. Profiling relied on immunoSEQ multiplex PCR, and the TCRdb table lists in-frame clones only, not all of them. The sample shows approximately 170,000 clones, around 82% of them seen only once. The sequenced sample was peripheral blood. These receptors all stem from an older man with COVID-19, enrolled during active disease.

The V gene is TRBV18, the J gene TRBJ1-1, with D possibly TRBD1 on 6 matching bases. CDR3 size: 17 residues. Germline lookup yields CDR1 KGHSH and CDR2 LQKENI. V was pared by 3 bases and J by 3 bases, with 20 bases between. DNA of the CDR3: TGTGCCAGCTCACCGGGGGGCGTCAGAGGGAGGGACACTGAAGCTTTCTTT. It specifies CASSPGGVRGRDTEAFF.

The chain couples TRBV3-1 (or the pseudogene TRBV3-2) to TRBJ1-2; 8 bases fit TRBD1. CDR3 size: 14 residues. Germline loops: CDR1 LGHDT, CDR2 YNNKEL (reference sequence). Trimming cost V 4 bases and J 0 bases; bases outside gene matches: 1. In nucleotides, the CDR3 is TGTGCCAGCAGCCCGGGACAGGCTAACTATGGCTACACCTTC. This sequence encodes CASSPGQANYGYTF.

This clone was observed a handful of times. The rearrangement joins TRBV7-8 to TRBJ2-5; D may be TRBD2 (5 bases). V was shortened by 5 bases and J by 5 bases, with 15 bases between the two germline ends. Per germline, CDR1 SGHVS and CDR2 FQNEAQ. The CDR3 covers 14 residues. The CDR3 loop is CASSPTSLAETQYF. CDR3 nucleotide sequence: TGTGCCAGCAGCCCTACTAGTCTCGCGGAGACCCAGTACTTC.

The CDR3 DNA sequence: TGTGCCAGCAGCTCTGGACAGGGGTCCTACGAGCAGTACTTC. This encodes CASSSGQGSYEQYF. The chain couples TRBV28 to TRBJ2-7, with 9 bases matching TRBD1. CDR3 length: 14 residues. CDR1 MDHEN and CDR2 SYDVKM come from the germline V gene. Trimming cost V 6 bases and J 1 base; bases outside gene matches: 4.

The CDR3 here is CASSLGGAGELFF. The CDR3 nucleotides read TGCGCCAGCAGCTTGGGCGGGGCCGGGGAGCTGTTTTTT. V usage is TRBV5-1 and J usage is TRBJ2-2, with D possibly TRBD2 on 6 matching bases. The V gene's germline CDR1 is SGHRS and CDR2 YFSETQ. V gave up 0 bases and J gave up 6 bases, with 6 bases separating them. This CDR3 is built from 13 residues.

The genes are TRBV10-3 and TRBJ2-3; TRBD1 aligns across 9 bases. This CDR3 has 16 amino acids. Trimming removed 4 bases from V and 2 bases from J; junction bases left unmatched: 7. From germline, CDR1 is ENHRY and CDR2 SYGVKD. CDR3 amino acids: CAISGGTGRTTDTQYF. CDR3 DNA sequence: TGTGCCATCAGTGGCGGGACAGGGCGTACCACAGATACGCAGTATTTT.

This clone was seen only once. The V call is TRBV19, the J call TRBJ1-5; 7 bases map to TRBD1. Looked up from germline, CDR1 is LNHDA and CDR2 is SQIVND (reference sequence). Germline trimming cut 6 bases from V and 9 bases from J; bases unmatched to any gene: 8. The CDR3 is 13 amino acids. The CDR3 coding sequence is TGTGCCAGTAGAACAATCCGACAGGGGCCCCAGCATTTT. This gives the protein CASRTIRQGPQHF.

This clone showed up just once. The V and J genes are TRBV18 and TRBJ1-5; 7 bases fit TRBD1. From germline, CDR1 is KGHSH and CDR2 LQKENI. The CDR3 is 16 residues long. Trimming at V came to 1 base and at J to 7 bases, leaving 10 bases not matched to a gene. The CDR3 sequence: CASSPQESGTEQPQHF. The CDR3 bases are TGTGCCAGCTCACCACAGGAATCAGGGACAGAACAGCCCCAGCATTTT.

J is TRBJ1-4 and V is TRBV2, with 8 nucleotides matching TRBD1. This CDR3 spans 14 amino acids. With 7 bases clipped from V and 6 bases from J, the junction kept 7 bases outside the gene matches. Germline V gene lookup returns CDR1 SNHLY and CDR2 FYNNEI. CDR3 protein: CASTIATGDEKLFF. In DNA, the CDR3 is TGTGCCAGCACGATCGCGACAGGGGATGAAAAACTGTTTTTT.

CDR3: CASSSRTGTYNEKLFF. The CDR3 nucleotides read TGTGCCAGCAGCTCTCGGACAGGTACCTATAATGAAAAACTGTTTTTT. This chain uses TRBV5-6 with TRBJ1-4; TRBD1 matches 7 bases. The CDR3 loop spans 16 amino acids. The V gene's germline CDR1 is SGHDT and CDR2 YYEEEE. V shed 3 bases, J shed 4 bases, and the junction held 9 bases outside the gene matches.

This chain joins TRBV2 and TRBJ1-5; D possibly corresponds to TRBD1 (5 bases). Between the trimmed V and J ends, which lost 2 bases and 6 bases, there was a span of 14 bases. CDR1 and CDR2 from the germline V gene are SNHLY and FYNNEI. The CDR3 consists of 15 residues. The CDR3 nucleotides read TGTGCCAGCAGTGAACAGGGTGTAGTTGGTCAGCCCCAGCATTTT. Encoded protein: CASSEQGVVGQPQHF.

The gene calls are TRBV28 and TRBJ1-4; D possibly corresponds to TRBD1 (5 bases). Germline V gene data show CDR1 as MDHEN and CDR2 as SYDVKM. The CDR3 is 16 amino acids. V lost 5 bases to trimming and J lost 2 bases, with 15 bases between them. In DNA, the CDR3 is TGTGCCAGCAGTGGCTCACTGACAGAGACTAATGAAAAACTGTTTTTT. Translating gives CASSGSLTETNEKLFF.

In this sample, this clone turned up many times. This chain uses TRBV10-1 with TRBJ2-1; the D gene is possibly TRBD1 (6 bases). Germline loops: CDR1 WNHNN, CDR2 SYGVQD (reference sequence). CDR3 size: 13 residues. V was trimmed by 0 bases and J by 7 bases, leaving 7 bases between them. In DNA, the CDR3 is TGCGCCAGCAGTGAGTCACAGGGAAATGAGCAGTTCTTC. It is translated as CASSESQGNEQFF.

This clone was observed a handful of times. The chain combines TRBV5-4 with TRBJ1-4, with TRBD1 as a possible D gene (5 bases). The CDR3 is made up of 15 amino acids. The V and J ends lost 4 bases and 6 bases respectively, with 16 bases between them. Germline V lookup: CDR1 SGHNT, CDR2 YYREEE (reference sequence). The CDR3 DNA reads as TGTGCCAGCAGCCCTTGGGGAGGGGCCGATGAAAAACTGTTTTTT. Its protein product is CASSPWGGADEKLFF.

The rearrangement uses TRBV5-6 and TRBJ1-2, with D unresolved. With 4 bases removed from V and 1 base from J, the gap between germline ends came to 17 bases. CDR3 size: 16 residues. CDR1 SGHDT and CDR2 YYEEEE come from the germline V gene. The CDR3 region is CASSRGLRDSNYGYTF. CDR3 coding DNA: TGTGCCAGCAGCCGCGGCCTTCGGGATAGTAACTATGGCTACACCTTC. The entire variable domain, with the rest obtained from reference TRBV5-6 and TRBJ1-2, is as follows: DAGVTQSPTHLIKTRGQQVTLRCSPKSGHDTVSWYQQALGQGPQFIFQYYEEEERQRGNFPDRFSGHQFPNYSSELNVNALLLGDSALYLCASSRGLRDSNYGYTFGSGTRLTVV.

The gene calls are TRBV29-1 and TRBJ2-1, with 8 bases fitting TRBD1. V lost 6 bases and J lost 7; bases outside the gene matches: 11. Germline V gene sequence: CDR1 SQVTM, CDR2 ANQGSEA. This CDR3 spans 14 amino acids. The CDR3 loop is CSVGFPYRGNEQFF. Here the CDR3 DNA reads TGCAGCGTCGGATTCCCCTACAGGGGGAATGAGCAGTTCTTC.

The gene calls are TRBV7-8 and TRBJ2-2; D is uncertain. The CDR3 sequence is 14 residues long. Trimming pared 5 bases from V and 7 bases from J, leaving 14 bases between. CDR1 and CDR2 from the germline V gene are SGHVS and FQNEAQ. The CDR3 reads CASSQWVLGGELFF. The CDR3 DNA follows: TGTGCCAGCAGCCAGTGGGTCCTAGGCGGGGAGCTGTTTTTT.

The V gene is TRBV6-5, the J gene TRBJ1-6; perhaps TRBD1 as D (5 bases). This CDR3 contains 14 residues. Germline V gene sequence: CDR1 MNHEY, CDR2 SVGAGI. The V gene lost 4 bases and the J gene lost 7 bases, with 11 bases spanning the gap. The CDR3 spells CASSFEGRNSPLHF. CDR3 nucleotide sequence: TGTGCCAGCAGTTTTGAGGGGAGGAATTCACCCCTCCACTTT.

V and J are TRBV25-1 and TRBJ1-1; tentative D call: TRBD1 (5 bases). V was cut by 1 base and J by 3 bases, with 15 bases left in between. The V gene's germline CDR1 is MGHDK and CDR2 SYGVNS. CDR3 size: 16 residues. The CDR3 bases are TGTGCCAGCAGTGAATTTCGGGGGGGTTCCGACACTGAAGCTTTCTTT. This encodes CASSEFRGGSDTEAFF.

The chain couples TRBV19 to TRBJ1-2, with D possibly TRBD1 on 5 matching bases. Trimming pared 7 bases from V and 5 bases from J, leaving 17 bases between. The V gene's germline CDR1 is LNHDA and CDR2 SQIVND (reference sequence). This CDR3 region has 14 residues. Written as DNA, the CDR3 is TGTGCCAGTAACCGCGGTGGGGCTGAGTATGGCTACACCTTC. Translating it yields CASNRGGAEYGYTF.

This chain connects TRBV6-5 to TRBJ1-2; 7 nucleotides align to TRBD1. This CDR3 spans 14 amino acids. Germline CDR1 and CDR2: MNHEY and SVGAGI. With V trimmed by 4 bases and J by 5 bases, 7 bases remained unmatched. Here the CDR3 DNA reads TGTGCCAGCAGTTCGGACAGGAGAGCTTATGGCTACACCTTC. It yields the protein CASSSDRRAYGYTF.

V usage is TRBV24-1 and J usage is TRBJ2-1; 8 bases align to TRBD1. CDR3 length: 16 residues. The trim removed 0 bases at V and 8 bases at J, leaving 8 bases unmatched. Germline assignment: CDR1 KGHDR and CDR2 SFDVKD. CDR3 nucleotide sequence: TGTGCCACCAGTGATTTGAGAGACAGGGGTAGTCATGAGCAGTTCTTC. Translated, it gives CATSDLRDRGSHEQFF.

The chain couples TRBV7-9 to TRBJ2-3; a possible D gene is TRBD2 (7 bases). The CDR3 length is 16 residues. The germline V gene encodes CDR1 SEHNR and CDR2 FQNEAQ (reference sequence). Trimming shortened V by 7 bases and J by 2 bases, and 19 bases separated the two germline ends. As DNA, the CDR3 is TGTGCCAGCACCCCCCGCGGGGGCACCCCCACAGATACGCAGTATTTT. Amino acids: CASTPRGGTPTDTQYF.

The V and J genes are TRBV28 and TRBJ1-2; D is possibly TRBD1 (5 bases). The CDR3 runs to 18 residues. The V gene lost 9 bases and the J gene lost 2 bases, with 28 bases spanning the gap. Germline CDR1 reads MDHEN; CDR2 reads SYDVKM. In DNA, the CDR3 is TGTGCCAGTGCGCGTCCCCGGGCCTCCTGGGACTGGAACTATGGCTACACCTTC. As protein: CASARPRASWDWNYGYTF.

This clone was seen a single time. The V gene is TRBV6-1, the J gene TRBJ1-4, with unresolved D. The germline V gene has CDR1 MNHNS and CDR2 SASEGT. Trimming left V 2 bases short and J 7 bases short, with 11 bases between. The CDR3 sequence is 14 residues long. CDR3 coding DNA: TGTGCCAGCAGTGAACAGCGGATAGGTGAAAAACTGTTTTTT. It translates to CASSEQRIGEKLFF.

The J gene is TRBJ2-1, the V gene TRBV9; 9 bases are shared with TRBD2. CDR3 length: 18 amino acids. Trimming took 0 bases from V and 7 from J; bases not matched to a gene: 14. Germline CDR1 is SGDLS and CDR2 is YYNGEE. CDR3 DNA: TGTGCCAGCAGCGTAGCCGGGCCCCCTAGCGGGGTAGATAATGAGCAGTTCTTC. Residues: CASSVAGPPSGVDNEQFF.